The clone carrying this TCR beta chain was observed at least ten times. Unique molecular identifiers were built into the TCRbeta library. MiXCR, applied by TCRdb to the PCR reads, yields one record per CDR3 protein. The sample holds approximately 200,000 distinct CDR3 sequences, about 14% seen once. This sample is drawn from a study of T-cell reconstitution after alpha-beta-depleted transplantation in children. CDR3 length equals 17 residues. The V gene end was trimmed by 6 bases and the J gene end by 10 bases; junction bases not matched to a gene: 18. Germline CDR1 is SNHLY and CDR2 is FYNNEI. The V call is TRBV2, the J call TRBJ1-6; TRBD1 agrees at 7 bases. The receptor comes from a human donor who donated a stem cell graft to a child with acute lymphoblastic leukemia. The source was PBMCs from the stem cell graft donor, collected from the stem cell graft. The DNA of the CDR3 is TGTGCCAGCAGGCCCGACCTCACAGGGGCGAGGGGGTCACCCCTCCACTTT. Its protein product is CASRPDLTGARGSPLHF.